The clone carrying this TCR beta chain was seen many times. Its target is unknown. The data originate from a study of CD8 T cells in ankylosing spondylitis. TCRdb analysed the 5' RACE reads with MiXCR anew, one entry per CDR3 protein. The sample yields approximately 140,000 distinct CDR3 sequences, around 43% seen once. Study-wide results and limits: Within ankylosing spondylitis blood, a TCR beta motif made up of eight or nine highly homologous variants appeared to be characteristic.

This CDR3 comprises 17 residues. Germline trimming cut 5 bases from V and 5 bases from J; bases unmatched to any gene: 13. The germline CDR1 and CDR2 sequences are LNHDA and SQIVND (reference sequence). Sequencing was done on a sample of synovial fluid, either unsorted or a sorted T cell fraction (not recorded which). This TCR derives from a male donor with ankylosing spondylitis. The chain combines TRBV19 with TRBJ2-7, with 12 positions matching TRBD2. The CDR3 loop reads CASSGTFGLAGTDEQYF. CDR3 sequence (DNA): TGTGCCAGTAGTGGTACCTTCGGACTAGCGGGGACCGACGAGCAGTACTTC.